Listed below are T cell receptor beta chains from one sample, sequenced in a study of blood T cell repertoires in COVID-19. TCRdb's copy holds only in-frame clones and misses some; the assay was immunoSEQ multiplex PCR. The table has some 270,000 clones, 89% seen once. Sequenced: PBMCs or T cells enriched from blood (not recorded which). The receptors were gathered from a middle-aged woman who had recovered from COVID-19. The CDR3 runs from the conserved cysteine through the conserved F or W. The order of the fields is J gene, V gene, D gene, clone size, CDR3 protein, CDR3 DNA. D genes are given only for firm matches. A row's size may be missing; if present it is once, few, many or a size class.

j_call: TRBJ1-6
v_call: TRBV7-9
d_call: .
clone_size: .
cdr3_aa: CASSSAANSPLHF
cdr3_nt: TGTGCCAGCAGCTCCGCCGCGAATTCACCCCTCCACTTT

j_call: TRBJ2-3
v_call: TRBV24-1
d_call: TRBD2
clone_size: .
cdr3_aa: CATSDGTSWGDTQYF
cdr3_nt: TGTGCCACCAGTGACGGGACTAGCTGGGGAGATACGCAGTATTTT

j_call: TRBJ1-2
v_call: TRBV24-1
d_call: .
clone_size: .
cdr3_aa: CATHPQEGYTF
cdr3_nt: TGTGCCACTCACCCACAGGAGGGCTACACCTTC

j_call: TRBJ2-2
v_call: TRBV5-1
d_call: TRBD1
clone_size: .
cdr3_aa: CASSTGTGGTGELFF
cdr3_nt: TGCGCCAGCAGCACTGGGACAGGGGGAACCGGGGAGCTGTTTTTT

j_call: TRBJ2-2
v_call: TRBV5-1
d_call: .
clone_size: .
cdr3_aa: CASRTGETGELFF
cdr3_nt: TGCGCCAGCAGAACAGGAGAAACCGGGGAGCTGTTTTTT

j_call: TRBJ1-5
v_call: TRBV9
d_call: .
clone_size: .
cdr3_aa: CASSVGPEVYQPQHF
cdr3_nt: TGTGCCAGCAGCGTAGGGCCCGAGGTCTATCAGCCCCAGCATTTT

j_call: TRBJ1-1
v_call: TRBV27
d_call: .
clone_size: .
cdr3_aa: CASSVLSNTEAFF
cdr3_nt: TGTGCCAGCAGTGTATTATCGAACACTGAAGCTTTCTTT

j_call: TRBJ2-7
v_call: TRBV30
d_call: .
clone_size: .
cdr3_aa: CAWNKGPARGEQYF
cdr3_nt: TGTGCCTGGAATAAAGGGCCAGCCAGGGGCGAGCAGTACTTC

j_call: TRBJ1-1
v_call: TRBV12-3/TRBV12-4
d_call: TRBD1
clone_size: .
cdr3_aa: CASNGYRGTEAFF
cdr3_nt: TGTGCCAGCAATGGGTACAGGGGCACTGAAGCTTTCTTT

j_call: TRBJ2-3
v_call: TRBV7-2
d_call: TRBD1
clone_size: .
cdr3_aa: CASSSKDRVGTDTQYF
cdr3_nt: TGTGCCAGCAGCTCTAAAGACAGGGTCGGCACAGATACGCAGTATTTT

j_call: TRBJ2-2
v_call: TRBV19
d_call: .
clone_size: .
cdr3_aa: CASNHLLNTGELFF
cdr3_nt: TGTGCCAGTAATCACCTCCTAAACACCGGGGAGCTGTTTTTT

j_call: TRBJ1-4
v_call: TRBV5-5
d_call: TRBD1
clone_size: .
cdr3_aa: CASSARTGMGEKLFF
cdr3_nt: TGTGCCAGCAGCGCCCGGACAGGGATGGGGGAAAAACTGTTTTTT

j_call: TRBJ1-1
v_call: TRBV20-1
d_call: .
clone_size: .
cdr3_aa: CSAGTNTEAFF
cdr3_nt: TGCAGTGCCGGGACTAACACTGAAGCTTTCTTT

j_call: TRBJ2-7
v_call: TRBV18
d_call: .
clone_size: .
cdr3_aa: CASSPQEDETGYYEQYF
cdr3_nt: TGTGCCAGCTCACCACAAGAGGATGAGACGGGATACTACGAGCAGTACTTC

j_call: TRBJ2-3
v_call: TRBV10-1
d_call: TRBD2
clone_size: .
cdr3_aa: CASSEWRGAPDTQYF
cdr3_nt: TGCGCCAGCAGTGAGTGGCGGGGGGCTCCAGATACGCAGTATTTT

j_call: TRBJ1-2
v_call: TRBV27
d_call: .
clone_size: .
cdr3_aa: CASSLSPLGGTGYTF
cdr3_nt: TGTGCCAGCAGTTTATCTCCCCTTGGAGGGACTGGCTACACCTTC

j_call: TRBJ1-3
v_call: TRBV5-1
d_call: .
clone_size: .
cdr3_aa: CASSLSHLSDTIYF
cdr3_nt: TGCGCCAGCAGCTTGAGCCACCTTAGTGACACCATATATTTT

j_call: TRBJ1-2
v_call: TRBV30
d_call: .
clone_size: once
cdr3_aa: CAWSVTIYGYTF
cdr3_nt: TGTGCCTGGAGTGTAACAATCTATGGCTACACCTTC

j_call: TRBJ2-3
v_call: TRBV6-6
d_call: .
clone_size: .
cdr3_aa: CASSRLQGGDTQYF
cdr3_nt: TGTGCCAGCAGCCGATTACAGGGGGGGGATACGCAGTATTTT

j_call: TRBJ1-1
v_call: TRBV7-9
d_call: .
clone_size: few
cdr3_aa: CASSKGTNTEAFF
cdr3_nt: TGTGCCAGCAGCAAAGGGACAAACACTGAAGCTTTCTTT

j_call: TRBJ2-7
v_call: TRBV5-1
d_call: .
clone_size: .
cdr3_aa: CASSLMFERTTYEQYF
cdr3_nt: TGCGCCAGCAGCTTGATGTTTGAGCGAACGACCTACGAGCAGTACTTC

j_call: TRBJ2-7
v_call: TRBV5-1
d_call: .
clone_size: .
cdr3_aa: CASSLGQGFYEQYF
cdr3_nt: TGCGCCAGCAGCTTGGGGCAGGGGTTCTACGAGCAGTACTTC

j_call: TRBJ2-7
v_call: TRBV18
d_call: TRBD1
clone_size: .
cdr3_aa: CASSDRQGTDEQYF
cdr3_nt: TGTGCCAGCTCAGACAGACAGGGTACCGACGAGCAGTACTTC

j_call: TRBJ2-1
v_call: TRBV7-9
d_call: .
clone_size: once
cdr3_aa: CASSPWGEANYNEQFF
cdr3_nt: TGTGCCAGCAGCCCCTGGGGGGAGGCCAACTACAATGAGCAGTTCTTC

j_call: TRBJ1-1
v_call: TRBV27
d_call: TRBD1
clone_size: .
cdr3_aa: CASTGGARTEAFF
cdr3_nt: TGTGCCAGCACAGGGGGCGCACGGACTGAAGCTTTCTTT

j_call: TRBJ1-3
v_call: TRBV2
d_call: TRBD1
clone_size: .
cdr3_aa: CASRTGEVGNTIYF
cdr3_nt: TGTGCCAGCCGAACAGGGGAAGTTGGAAACACCATATATTTT

j_call: TRBJ2-1
v_call: TRBV15
d_call: .
clone_size: .
cdr3_aa: CATSREIGQGYNEQFF
cdr3_nt: TGTGCCACCAGCAGAGAAATCGGGCAGGGCTACAATGAGCAGTTCTTC

j_call: TRBJ2-7
v_call: TRBV3-1/TRBV3-2
d_call: .
clone_size: .
cdr3_aa: CASSQDARQIYEQYF
cdr3_nt: TGTGCCAGCAGCCAAGATGCTAGACAGATCTACGAGCAGTACTTC

j_call: TRBJ2-1
v_call: TRBV4-3
d_call: TRBD2
clone_size: .
cdr3_aa: CASSREGGVNEQFF
cdr3_nt: TGCGCCAGCAGCCGGGAGGGAGGGGTAAATGAGCAGTTCTTC

j_call: TRBJ2-5
v_call: TRBV5-4
d_call: .
clone_size: .
cdr3_aa: CASSQGPEMVTQYF
cdr3_nt: TGTGCCAGCAGCCAGGGCCCGGAGATGGTGACCCAGTACTTC

j_call: TRBJ1-1
v_call: TRBV7-2
d_call: .
clone_size: .
cdr3_aa: CASSFFRGREAFF
cdr3_nt: TGTGCCAGCAGCTTCTTCAGGGGAAGAGAAGCTTTCTTT

j_call: TRBJ2-1
v_call: TRBV6-1
d_call: TRBD2
clone_size: few
cdr3_aa: CASSEVAGFYNEQFF
cdr3_nt: TGTGCCAGCAGTGAAGTAGCGGGATTTTACAATGAGCAGTTCTTC

j_call: TRBJ2-7
v_call: TRBV5-1
d_call: .
clone_size: .
cdr3_aa: CASSFQGTTYEQYF
cdr3_nt: TGCGCCAGCAGCTTCCAGGGCACAACATACGAGCAGTACTTC

j_call: TRBJ2-6
v_call: TRBV4-2
d_call: .
clone_size: .
cdr3_aa: CASSPGERAGANVLTF
cdr3_nt: TGTGCCAGCAGCCCCGGTGAGAGGGCGGGGGCCAACGTCCTGACTTTC

j_call: TRBJ2-7
v_call: TRBV11-1
d_call: .
clone_size: .
cdr3_aa: CASSLVPGNEQYF
cdr3_nt: TGTGCCAGCAGCTTAGTGCCGGGGAACGAGCAGTACTTC

j_call: TRBJ1-5
v_call: TRBV20-1
d_call: .
clone_size: once
cdr3_aa: CSASKGVNQPQHF
cdr3_nt: TGCAGTGCTAGTAAAGGGGTCAATCAGCCCCAGCATTTT

j_call: TRBJ2-2
v_call: TRBV9
d_call: TRBD2
clone_size: .
cdr3_aa: CASSLLKWAGGNTGELFF
cdr3_nt: TGTGCCAGCAGCCTCCTAAAGTGGGCGGGAGGGAACACCGGGGAGCTGTTTTTT

j_call: TRBJ1-2
v_call: TRBV2
d_call: .
clone_size: .
cdr3_aa: CASSEVRTSGGYGYTF
cdr3_nt: TGTGCCAGCAGTGAGGTCAGGACCAGCGGAGGCTATGGCTACACCTTC

j_call: TRBJ1-2
v_call: TRBV27
d_call: .
clone_size: .
cdr3_aa: CASSLGGRPYTF
cdr3_nt: TGTGCCAGCAGTTTAGGGGGCAGACCCTACACCTTC

j_call: TRBJ2-1
v_call: TRBV6-5
d_call: TRBD2
clone_size: few
cdr3_aa: CATRGVGSSYNEQFF
cdr3_nt: TGTGCCACCCGGGGGGTGGGGAGCTCCTACAATGAGCAGTTCTTC

j_call: TRBJ1-1
v_call: TRBV3-1/TRBV3-2
d_call: TRBD1
clone_size: .
cdr3_aa: CASSRDRGFRAEAFF
cdr3_nt: TGTGCCAGCAGCCGGGACAGGGGGTTTAGGGCTGAAGCTTTCTTT

j_call: TRBJ1-1
v_call: TRBV27
d_call: .
clone_size: .
cdr3_aa: CASSLEVGRGLTEAFF
cdr3_nt: TGTGCCAGCAGTTTAGAGGTGGGTCGAGGATTGACTGAAGCTTTCTTT

j_call: TRBJ1-2
v_call: TRBV5-4
d_call: .
clone_size: .
cdr3_aa: CASSLGGPERAGGYTF
cdr3_nt: TGTGCCAGCAGCTTAGGGGGTCCCGAAAGAGCAGGTGGCTACACCTTC

j_call: TRBJ2-1
v_call: TRBV12-3/TRBV12-4
d_call: .
clone_size: .
cdr3_aa: CASSSQGNSEQFF
cdr3_nt: TGTGCCAGCAGTTCGCAGGGAAACAGTGAGCAGTTCTTC

j_call: TRBJ1-1
v_call: TRBV5-5
d_call: TRBD1
clone_size: .
cdr3_aa: CASSPRTGDLLNTEAFF
cdr3_nt: TGTGCCAGCAGTCCACGGACAGGAGACCTACTGAACACTGAAGCTTTCTTT

j_call: TRBJ2-5
v_call: TRBV11-2
d_call: TRBD1
clone_size: .
cdr3_aa: CASSFRGGREETQYF
cdr3_nt: TGTGCCAGCAGCTTCAGAGGGGGCAGGGAAGAGACCCAGTACTTC

j_call: TRBJ1-5
v_call: TRBV29-1
d_call: .
clone_size: .
cdr3_aa: CSVEVGGVSNQPQHF
cdr3_nt: TGCAGCGTTGAAGTAGGGGGAGTTAGCAATCAGCCCCAGCATTTT

j_call: TRBJ2-3
v_call: TRBV2
d_call: .
clone_size: .
cdr3_aa: CASSDNSGTTDTQYF
cdr3_nt: TGTGCCAGCAGTGATAATAGCGGAACCACAGATACGCAGTATTTT

j_call: TRBJ1-5
v_call: TRBV19
d_call: TRBD1
clone_size: .
cdr3_aa: CASSRDRERPQHF
cdr3_nt: TGTGCCAGTAGCCGGGACAGGGAAAGGCCCCAGCATTTT

j_call: TRBJ1-1
v_call: TRBV3-1/TRBV3-2
d_call: TRBD1
clone_size: .
cdr3_aa: CASSQGVWTGIEIEAFF
cdr3_nt: TGTGCCAGCAGCCAAGGGGTCTGGACAGGGATCGAGATTGAAGCTTTCTTT

j_call: TRBJ2-3
v_call: TRBV10-2
d_call: TRBD2
clone_size: .
cdr3_aa: CATMGLAGVHPDTQYF
cdr3_nt: TGCGCCACAATGGGACTAGCGGGAGTCCATCCAGATACGCAGTATTTT

j_call: TRBJ1-1
v_call: TRBV19
d_call: .
clone_size: many
cdr3_aa: CASSKQGRTEAFF
cdr3_nt: TGTGCCAGTAGTAAACAGGGTCGGACTGAAGCTTTCTTT

j_call: TRBJ2-1
v_call: TRBV7-2
d_call: .
clone_size: .
cdr3_aa: CASSLERAGNEQFF
cdr3_nt: TGTGCCAGCAGCTTAGAGCGGGCAGGCAATGAGCAGTTCTTC

j_call: TRBJ1-2
v_call: TRBV9
d_call: TRBD1
clone_size: .
cdr3_aa: CARMMDRGWANYGYTF
cdr3_nt: TGTGCCAGGATGATGGACAGGGGGTGGGCTAACTATGGCTACACCTTC

j_call: TRBJ1-2
v_call: TRBV27
d_call: TRBD1
clone_size: .
cdr3_aa: CASTRKGTANYGYTF
cdr3_nt: TGTGCCAGCACCCGTAAAGGGACAGCTAACTATGGCTACACCTTC

j_call: TRBJ1-2
v_call: TRBV3-1/TRBV3-2
d_call: TRBD1
clone_size: few
cdr3_aa: CASSSGMWTGSGYTF
cdr3_nt: TGTGCCAGCAGCTCAGGGATGTGGACAGGGAGTGGCTACACCTTC

j_call: TRBJ1-2
v_call: TRBV27
d_call: TRBD1
clone_size: .
cdr3_aa: CASSSRGQGLGGYTF
cdr3_nt: TGTGCCAGCAGTTCCAGGGGACAGGGGCTCGGAGGCTACACCTTC

j_call: TRBJ1-2
v_call: TRBV19
d_call: .
clone_size: once
cdr3_aa: CASSIPAKDYGGYTF
cdr3_nt: TGTGCCAGTAGTATCCCGGCAAAAGACTATGGTGGCTACACCTTC

j_call: TRBJ2-5
v_call: TRBV3-1/TRBV3-2
d_call: .
clone_size: .
cdr3_aa: CASSQDILPRMDF
cdr3_nt: TGTGCCAGCAGCCAAGATATTCTACCGCGGATGGACTTC